Below, one T cell receptor (beta chain) is given with its context. These data belong to a study of T cell changes during pregnancy in multiple sclerosis. Sequencing was performed with immunoSEQ multiplex PCR; in TCRdb, only in-frame clones are kept and a portion is missing. The table has about 59,000 clones, about 94% seen once. The source is a female donor with multiple sclerosis, enrolled in a pregnancy study. The source was CD8+ T cells from peripheral blood mononuclear cells, collected after pregnancy.

The DNA for the CDR3 is TGTGCCAGCAGTTTAATGACAGGGAGCAATCAGCCCCAGCATTTT. Its translation: CASSLMTGSNQPQHF. The V call is TRBV28, the J call TRBJ1-5; 7 nucleotides agree with TRBD1. Germline CDR1 reads MDHEN; CDR2 reads SYDVKM. This CDR3 has 15 residues. Unmatched junction bases numbered 2, after V lost 2 bases and J lost 1 base.